The rows below give T cell receptor beta chains drawn from one sample of a study of early T cells in non-severe SARS-CoV-2 infection. TCRdb used MiXCR to reprocess the 5' RACE reads, holding one entry per CDR3 protein. The table includes 20,000 to 25,000 distinct CDR3 sequences, around 4.6% detected once. The sample was whole blood. These receptors all stem from an adult who was a healthcare worker with PCR-confirmed SARS-CoV-2 infection or an uninfected control (not recorded which). CDR3s include the opening cysteine and the closing phenylalanine or tryptophan. Each record gives: V gene, clone size, J gene, D gene, CDR3 protein, CDR3 DNA. The D gene is left open where the match is weak. A row's size may be missing; if present it is once, few, many or a size class.

TRBV12-3/TRBV12-4	few	TRBJ1-2	NA	CASSLGEGYGYTF	TGTGCCAGCAGTTTAGGGGAGGGCTATGGCTACACCTTC
TRBV7-7	NA	TRBJ2-3	TRBD2	CASSPSGGFTDTQYF	TGTGCCAGCAGCCCTAGCGGGGGGTTCACAGATACGCAGTATTTT
TRBV3-1	NA	TRBJ2-7	NA	CASSYTRYEQYF	TGTGCCAGCAGCTATACTCGTTACGAGCAGTACTTC
TRBV24-1	few	TRBJ2-1	NA	CATSGGDEQFF	TGTGCCACCAGTGGTGGCGATGAGCAGTTCTTC
TRBV7-2	NA	TRBJ1-5	NA	CASSLEVAANQPQHF	TGTGCCAGCAGCTTAGAGGTGGCAGCTAATCAGCCCCAGCATTTT
TRBV7-3	many	TRBJ1-6	TRBD1	CASSLIGGQYNSPLHF	TGTGCCAGCAGCTTAATAGGGGGCCAATATAATTCACCCCTCCACTTT
TRBV27	few	TRBJ2-4	NA	CASSLTAKNIQYF	TGTGCCAGCTCTTTGACGGCCAAAAACATTCAGTACTTC
TRBV12-3/TRBV12-4	many	TRBJ1-2	TRBD1	CASTWDRELYGYTF	TGTGCCAGCACTTGGGACAGAGAACTCTATGGCTACACCTTC
TRBV15	many	TRBJ2-1	NA	CATSLTRDPAYNEQFF	TGTGCCACCAGCCTGACCCGGGACCCCGCCTACAATGAGCAGTTCTTC
TRBV12-3/TRBV12-4	many	TRBJ2-5	NA	CASSAGRQETQYF	TGTGCCAGTTCGGCAGGTCGGCAAGAGACCCAGTACTTC
TRBV27	many	TRBJ1-5	NA	CASSLVGNQPQHF	TGTGCCAGCAGTTTAGTGGGCAATCAGCCCCAGCATTTT
TRBV2	medium-sized	TRBJ2-1	NA	CASSQVDEQFF	TGTGCCAGCAGTCAAGTAGACGAGCAGTTCTTC
TRBV5-6	many	TRBJ2-3	NA	CASSSILRDKTDTQYF	TGTGCCAGCAGCTCAATCCTCCGGGACAAGACAGATACGCAGTATTTT
TRBV25-1	NA	TRBJ2-3	NA	CASRTEGTDTQYF	TGTGCCAGCAGGACAGAGGGAACAGATACGCAGTATTTT
TRBV2	NA	TRBJ1-5	NA	CASTAEGRAGQPQHF	TGTGCCAGCACAGCGGAGGGCAGGGCGGGACAGCCCCAGCATTTT
TRBV7-2	few	TRBJ2-3	TRBD1	CASSLQTGSTDTQYF	TGTGCCAGCAGCTTACAGACAGGGAGCACAGATACGCAGTATTTT
TRBV7-3	many	TRBJ1-1	NA	CASSLRQNTEAFF	TGTGCCAGCAGCTTAAGACAGAACACTGAAGCTTTCTTT
TRBV7-2	many	TRBJ1-1	NA	CASSLGRRLNTEAFF	TGTGCCAGCAGCTTAGGACGGCGCTTGAACACTGAAGCTTTCTTT
TRBV11-1	NA	TRBJ2-3	NA	CASSLDRGTQYF	TGTGCCAGCAGCTTGGACCGGGGTACGCAGTATTTT
TRBV12-5	NA	TRBJ1-3	NA	CASGLRWSGNTIYF	TGTGCTAGTGGTTTGCGTTGGAGTGGAAACACCATATATTTT
TRBV6-5	NA	TRBJ2-7	TRBD2	CASSYSTSDEQYF	TGTGCCAGCAGTTACTCGACTAGCGACGAGCAGTACTTC
TRBV20-1	many	TRBJ1-2	NA	CSASPSEAYGYTF	TGCAGTGCTAGTCCTTCAGAAGCCTATGGCTACACCTTC
TRBV9	many	TRBJ2-7	NA	CASSVGAMPGNEQYF	TGTGCCAGCAGCGTGGGGGCCATGCCGGGGAACGAGCAGTACTTC
TRBV12-3/TRBV12-4	few	TRBJ2-5	TRBD1	CASSLGLGQEQETQYF	TGTGCCAGCAGTTTAGGGTTGGGACAGGAGCAAGAGACCCAGTACTTC
TRBV7-2	NA	TRBJ1-3	NA	CASSLLVSFSGNTIYF	TGTGCCAGCAGCCTTCTCGTCTCCTTCTCTGGAAACACCATATATTTT
TRBV7-2	NA	TRBJ2-1	NA	CASSPRGMENEQFF	TGTGCCAGCAGCCCCCGGGGCATGGAAAATGAGCAGTTCTTC
TRBV2	many	TRBJ1-5	NA	CASSEGQRNQPQHF	TGTGCCAGCAGTGAAGGCCAGCGCAATCAGCCCCAGCATTTT
TRBV24-1	many	TRBJ2-1	NA	CATSADRGNEQFF	TGTGCCACCAGTGCCGACCGGGGGAATGAGCAGTTCTTC
TRBV20-1	many	TRBJ1-4	NA	CSARGRATNEKLFF	TGCAGTGCTAGAGGGAGGGCAACTAATGAAAAACTGTTTTTT
TRBV5-5	many	TRBJ1-1	NA	CASSLVSGNEAFF	TGTGCCAGCAGCTTGGTATCAGGTAATGAAGCTTTCTTT
TRBV12-5	few	TRBJ2-2	NA	CASGSGTAYTGELFF	TGTGCTAGTGGCTCCGGGACGGCCTACACCGGGGAGCTGTTTTTT
TRBV5-1	many	TRBJ2-3	NA	CASSLVTPSTDTQYF	TGCGCCAGCAGCTTGGTGACACCGAGCACAGATACGCAGTATTTT
TRBV5-6	many	TRBJ1-5	NA	CASSFKFRPNQPQHF	TGTGCCAGCAGCTTCAAGTTTCGTCCGAATCAGCCCCAGCATTTT
TRBV7-6	many	TRBJ1-3	NA	CASSLSTSGNTIYF	TGTGCCAGCAGCTTAAGTACCTCTGGAAACACCATATATTTT
TRBV7-6	many	TRBJ2-5	NA	CASSLASGETQYF	TGTGCCAGCAGCTTAGCGTCAGGAGAGACCCAGTACTTC
TRBV27	many	TRBJ2-7	NA	CASSLSGQYEQYF	TGTGCCAGCAGTTTATCTGGACAGTACGAGCAGTACTTC
TRBV4-3	many	TRBJ1-1	NA	CASSQEGFGTEGVFF	TGCGCCAGCAGCCAAGAAGGCTTCGGGACCGAGGGCGTTTTCTTT
TRBV11-2	many	TRBJ2-3	NA	CASSLRGSPTDTQYF	TGTGCCAGCAGCTTAAGGGGGTCACCCACAGATACGCAGTATTTT
TRBV7-9	many	TRBJ1-1	NA	CASRQLPVPEAFF	TGTGCCAGCAGGCAGCTACCGGTCCCGGAGGCTTTCTTT
TRBV7-8	many	TRBJ1-3	NA	CASSPGSRNTIYF	TGTGCCAGCAGCCCAGGCTCTAGAAACACCATATATTTT
TRBV10-3	many	TRBJ2-7	NA	CAISDQGPYEQYF	TGTGCCATCAGTGATCAGGGGCCTTACGAGCAGTACTTC
TRBV20-1	many	TRBJ2-1	TRBD1	CSAEATGEQFF	TGCAGTGCTGAAGCGACAGGGGAGCAGTTCTTC
TRBV27	many	TRBJ2-2	TRBD2	CASSFPSGGNTGELFF	TGTGCCAGCAGTTTCCCGAGCGGGGGGAACACCGGGGAGCTGTTTTTT
TRBV7-6	many	TRBJ1-3	NA	CASRKSGSGNTIYF	TGTGCCAGCAGGAAATCAGGGTCTGGAAACACCATATATTTT
TRBV6-6	large	TRBJ1-1	NA	CASSSRPPDRITEAFF	TGTGCCAGCAGTTCCCGCCCTCCCGACAGGATCACTGAAGCTTTCTTT
TRBV2	NA	TRBJ2-1	TRBD2	CASRLARVGFF	TGTGCCAGCAGACTAGCGAGGGTTGGGTTCTTC
TRBV7-3	NA	TRBJ2-1	NA	CASSLMPTYNEQFF	TGTGCCAGCAGCTTAATGCCGACTTACAATGAGCAGTTCTTC
TRBV20-1	NA	TRBJ2-1	TRBD1	CSARTGSYEQFF	TGCAGTGCCCGGACAGGCTCGTATGAGCAGTTCTTC
TRBV20-1	many	TRBJ2-3	TRBD2	CSARRLAGGEDTQYF	TGCAGTGCCCGACGGCTAGCGGGGGGGGAAGATACGCAGTATTTT
TRBV7-9	few	TRBJ1-5	NA	CASSQSWGVSSNQPQHF	TGTGCCAGCAGCCAGTCGTGGGGGGTCTCTAGCAATCAGCCCCAGCATTTT
TRBV3-1	medium-sized	TRBJ1-5	NA	CASSQDSRVSQPQHF	TGTGCCAGCAGCCAAGATTCACGGGTCTCTCAGCCCCAGCATTTT
TRBV4-2	few	TRBJ1-2	NA	CASSQEQTNYGYTF	TGTGCCAGCAGCCAAGAACAGACTAACTATGGCTACACCTTC
TRBV5-1	many	TRBJ1-5	NA	CASSPDNSNQPQHF	TGCGCCAGCAGCCCCGACAACAGCAATCAGCCCCAGCATTTT
TRBV7-2	few	TRBJ2-5	NA	CASRTYQETQYF	TGTGCCAGCAGGACATACCAAGAGACCCAGTACTTC
TRBV5-1	few	TRBJ2-5	TRBD1	CASSLMTGETQYF	TGCGCCAGCAGCCTTATGACAGGGGAGACCCAGTACTTC
TRBV24-1	many	TRBJ2-1	NA	CATSGGSFNEQFF	TGTGCCACCAGCGGCGGCAGTTTCAATGAGCAGTTCTTC
TRBV6-1	many	TRBJ2-3	NA	CASIQGPDTQYF	TGTGCCAGCATCCAGGGGCCAGATACGCAGTATTTT
TRBV6-5	NA	TRBJ2-2	TRBD2	CASSKTSENTGELFF	TGTGCCAGCAGTAAGACTAGCGAGAACACCGGGGAGCTGTTTTTT
TRBV27	medium-sized	TRBJ1-1	NA	CASSLMVNTEAFF	TGTGCCAGCAGTTTAATGGTGAACACTGAAGCTTTCTTT